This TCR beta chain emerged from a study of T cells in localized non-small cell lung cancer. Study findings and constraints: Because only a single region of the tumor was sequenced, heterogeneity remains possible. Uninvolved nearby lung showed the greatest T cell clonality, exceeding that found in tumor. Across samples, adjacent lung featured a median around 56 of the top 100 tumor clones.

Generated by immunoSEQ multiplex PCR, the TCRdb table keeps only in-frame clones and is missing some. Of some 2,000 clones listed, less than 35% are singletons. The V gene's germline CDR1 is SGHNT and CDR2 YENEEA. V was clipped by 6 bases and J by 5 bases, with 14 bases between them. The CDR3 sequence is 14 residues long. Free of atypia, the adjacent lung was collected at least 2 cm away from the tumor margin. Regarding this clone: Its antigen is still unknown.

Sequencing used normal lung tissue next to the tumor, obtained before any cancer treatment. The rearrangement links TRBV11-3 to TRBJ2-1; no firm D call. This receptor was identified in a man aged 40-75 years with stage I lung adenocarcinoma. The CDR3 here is CASSSTVGDNEQFF. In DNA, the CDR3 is TGTGCCAGCAGTAGTACGGTCGGTGACAATGAGCAGTTCTTC. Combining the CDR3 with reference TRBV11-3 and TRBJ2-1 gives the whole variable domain EAGVVQSPRYKIIEKKQPVAFWCNPISGHNTLYWYLQNLGQGPELLIRYENEEAVDDSQLPKDRFSAERLKGVDSTLKIQPAELGDSAVYLCASSSTVGDNEQFFGPGTRLTVL.